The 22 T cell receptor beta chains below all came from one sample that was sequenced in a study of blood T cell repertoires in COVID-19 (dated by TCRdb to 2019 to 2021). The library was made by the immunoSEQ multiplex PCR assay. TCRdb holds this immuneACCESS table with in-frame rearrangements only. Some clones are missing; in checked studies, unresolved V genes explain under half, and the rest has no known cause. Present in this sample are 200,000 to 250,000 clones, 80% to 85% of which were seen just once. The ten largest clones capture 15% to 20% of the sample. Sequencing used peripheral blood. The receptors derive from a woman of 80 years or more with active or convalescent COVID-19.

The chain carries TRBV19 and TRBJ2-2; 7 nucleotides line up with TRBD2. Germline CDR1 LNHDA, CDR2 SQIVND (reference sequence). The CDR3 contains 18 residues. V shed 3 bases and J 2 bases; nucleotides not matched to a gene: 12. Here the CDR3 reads CASSMAGALSSNTGELFF. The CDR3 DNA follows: TGTGCCAGTAGTATGGCGGGAGCCCTATCTAGCAACACCGGGGAGCTGTTTTTT.

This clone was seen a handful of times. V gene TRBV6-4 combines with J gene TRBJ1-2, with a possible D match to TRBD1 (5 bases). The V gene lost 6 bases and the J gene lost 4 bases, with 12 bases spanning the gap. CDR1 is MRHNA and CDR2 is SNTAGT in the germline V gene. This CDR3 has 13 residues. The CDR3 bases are TGTGCCAGCAGCCCCGGGGGATCCTATGGCTACACCTTC. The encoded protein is CASSPGGSYGYTF.

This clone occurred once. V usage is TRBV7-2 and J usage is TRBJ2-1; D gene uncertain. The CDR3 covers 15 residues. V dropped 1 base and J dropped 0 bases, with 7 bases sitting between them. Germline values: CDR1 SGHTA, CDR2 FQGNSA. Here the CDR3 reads CASSLEWSSYNEQFF. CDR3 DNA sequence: TGTGCCAGCAGCTTAGAGTGGAGCTCCTACAATGAGCAGTTCTTC.

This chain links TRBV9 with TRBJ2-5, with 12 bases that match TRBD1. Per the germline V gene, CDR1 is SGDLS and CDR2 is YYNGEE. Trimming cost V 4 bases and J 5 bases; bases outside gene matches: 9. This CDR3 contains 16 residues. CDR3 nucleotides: TGTGCCAGCAGCCCCCGGGACAGGGGGCGTAGGGAGACCCAGTACTTC. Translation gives CASSPRDRGRRETQYF.

This chain's CDR3 is CASGGSSGANVLTF. The CDR3, as DNA: TGTGCCAGCGGGGGGTCCTCTGGGGCCAACGTCCTGACTTTC. V and J are TRBV28 and TRBJ2-6; perhaps TRBD2 as D (6 bases). V was cut by 8 bases and J by 0 bases, with 8 bases left in between. CDR3 size: 14 residues. Germline lookup yields CDR1 MDHEN and CDR2 SYDVKM.

The CDR3 sequence is CASSQRDRDYGYTF. DNA for the CDR3: TGTGCCAGCAGCCAGAGGGACAGGGACTATGGCTACACCTTC. The V call is TRBV5-5, the J call TRBJ1-2, with 9 bases fitting TRBD1. Germline V gives CDR1 SGHKS, CDR2 YYEKEE (reference sequence). The CDR3 sequence is 14 residues long. The junction had 4 bases not matched to a gene; V was cut back by 4 bases and J by 3 bases. Based on the CDR3 plus reference TRBV5-5 and TRBJ1-2, the full variable domain is DAGVTQSPTHLIKTRGQQVTLRCSPISGHKSVSWYQQVLGQGPQFIFQYYEKEERGRGNFPDRFSARQFPNYSSELNVNALLLGDSALYLCASSQRDRDYGYTFGSGTRLTVV.

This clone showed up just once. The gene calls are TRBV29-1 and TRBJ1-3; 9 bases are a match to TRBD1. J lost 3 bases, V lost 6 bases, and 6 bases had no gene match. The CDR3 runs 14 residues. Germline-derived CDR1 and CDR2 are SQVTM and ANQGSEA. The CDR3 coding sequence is TGCAGCGTCGAAAGACAGGGGGGTGGAAACACCATATATTTT. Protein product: CSVERQGGGNTIYF.

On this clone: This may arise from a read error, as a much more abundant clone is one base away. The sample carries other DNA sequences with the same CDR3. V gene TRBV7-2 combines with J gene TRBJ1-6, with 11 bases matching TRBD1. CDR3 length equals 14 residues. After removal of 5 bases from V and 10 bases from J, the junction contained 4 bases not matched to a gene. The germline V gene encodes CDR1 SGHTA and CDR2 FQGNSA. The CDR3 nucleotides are TGTGCCAGCAGCCCTCGGGACAGGGGGTCACCCCTCCACTTT. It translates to CASSPRDRGSPLHF.

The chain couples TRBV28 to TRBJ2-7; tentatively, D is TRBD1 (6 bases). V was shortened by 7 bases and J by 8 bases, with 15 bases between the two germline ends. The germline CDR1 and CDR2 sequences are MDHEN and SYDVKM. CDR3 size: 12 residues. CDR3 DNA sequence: TGTGCCAGCAACACCGGGACAAAGCAGCAGTACTTC. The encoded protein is CASNTGTKQQYF.

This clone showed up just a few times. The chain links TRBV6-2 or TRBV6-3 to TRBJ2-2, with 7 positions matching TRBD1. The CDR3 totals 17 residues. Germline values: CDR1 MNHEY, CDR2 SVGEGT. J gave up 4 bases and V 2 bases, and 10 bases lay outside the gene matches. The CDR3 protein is CASSYPYRGVLTGELFF. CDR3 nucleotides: TGTGCCAGCAGTTACCCTTACAGGGGAGTTCTCACCGGGGAGCTGTTTTTT.

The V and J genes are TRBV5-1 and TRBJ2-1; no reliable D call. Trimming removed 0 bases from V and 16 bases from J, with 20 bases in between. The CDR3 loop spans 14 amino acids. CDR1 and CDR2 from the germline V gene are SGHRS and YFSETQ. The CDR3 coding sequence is TGCGCCAGCAGCTTGGGCAGCCAGCTAGGCTCTTTCTTCTTC. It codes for CASSLGSQLGSFFF. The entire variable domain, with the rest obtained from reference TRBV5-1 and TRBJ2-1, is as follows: KAGVTQTPRYLIKTRGQQVTLSCSPISGHRSVSWYQQTPGQGLQFLFEYFSETQRNKGNFPGRFSGRQFSNSRSEMNVSTLELGDSALYLCASSLGSQLGSFFFGPGTRLTVL.

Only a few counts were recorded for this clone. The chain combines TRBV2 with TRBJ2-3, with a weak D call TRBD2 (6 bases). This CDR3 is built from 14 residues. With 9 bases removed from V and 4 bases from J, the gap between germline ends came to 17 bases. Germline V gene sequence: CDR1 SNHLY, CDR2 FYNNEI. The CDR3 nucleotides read TGTGCCAGGGGGGGACCGAACGAGGCAGATACGCAGTATTTT. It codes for CARGGPNEADTQYF. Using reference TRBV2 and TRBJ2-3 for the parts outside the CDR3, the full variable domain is EPEVTQTPSHQVTQMGQEVILRCVPISNHLYFYWYRQILGQKVEFLVSFYNNEISEKSEIFDDQFSVERPDGSNFTLKIRSTKLEDSAMYFCARGGPNEADTQYFGPGTRLTVL.

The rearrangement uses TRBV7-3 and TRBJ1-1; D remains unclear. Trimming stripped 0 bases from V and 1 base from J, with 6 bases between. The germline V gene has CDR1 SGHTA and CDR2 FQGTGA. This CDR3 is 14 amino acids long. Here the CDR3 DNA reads TGTGCCAGCAGCTTAACGGCGGGGAACACTGAAGCTTTCTTT. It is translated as CASSLTAGNTEAFF.

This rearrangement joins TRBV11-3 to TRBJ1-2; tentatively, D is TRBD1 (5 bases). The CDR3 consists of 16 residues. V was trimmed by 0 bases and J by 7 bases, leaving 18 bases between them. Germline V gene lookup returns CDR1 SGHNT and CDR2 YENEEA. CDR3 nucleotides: TGTGCCAGCAGCTTAGATCGAGTCCAGGGTTCAGGTGGCTACACCTTC. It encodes CASSLDRVQGSGGYTF.

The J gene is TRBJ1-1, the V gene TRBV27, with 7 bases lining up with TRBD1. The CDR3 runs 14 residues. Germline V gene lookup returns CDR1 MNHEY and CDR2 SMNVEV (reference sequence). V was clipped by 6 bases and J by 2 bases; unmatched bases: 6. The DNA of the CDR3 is TGTGCCAGCAGGAGGGGGCCCGGTAACACTGAAGCTTTCTTT. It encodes CASRRGPGNTEAFF.

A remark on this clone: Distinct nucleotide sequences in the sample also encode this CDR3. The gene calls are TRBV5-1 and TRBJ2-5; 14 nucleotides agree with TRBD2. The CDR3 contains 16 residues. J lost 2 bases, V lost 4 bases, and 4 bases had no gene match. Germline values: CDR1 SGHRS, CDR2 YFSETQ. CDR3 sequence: CASSPGTSGGQETQYF. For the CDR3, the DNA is TGCGCCAGCAGCCCCGGGACTAGCGGGGGTCAAGAGACCCAGTACTTC.

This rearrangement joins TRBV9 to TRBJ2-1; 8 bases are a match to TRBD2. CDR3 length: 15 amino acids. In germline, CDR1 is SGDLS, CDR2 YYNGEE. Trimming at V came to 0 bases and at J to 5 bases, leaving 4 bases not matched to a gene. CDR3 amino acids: CASSVGNSGNNEQFF. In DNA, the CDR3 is TGTGCCAGCAGCGTAGGGAATAGCGGGAACAATGAGCAGTTCTTC.

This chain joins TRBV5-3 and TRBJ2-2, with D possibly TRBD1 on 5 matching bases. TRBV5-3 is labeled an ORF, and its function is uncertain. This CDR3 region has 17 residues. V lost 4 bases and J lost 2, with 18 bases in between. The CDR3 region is CARSDLWGQGNTGELFF. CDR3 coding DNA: TGTGCCAGAAGCGACCTATGGGGCCAGGGAAACACCGGGGAGCTGTTTTTT.

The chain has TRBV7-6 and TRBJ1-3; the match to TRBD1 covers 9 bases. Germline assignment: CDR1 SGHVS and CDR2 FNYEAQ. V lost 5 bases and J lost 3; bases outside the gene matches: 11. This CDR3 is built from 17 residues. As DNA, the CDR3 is TGTGCCAGCAGCCAACCCCAACAGGGGGCATTTGGAAACACCATATATTTT. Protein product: CASSQPQQGAFGNTIYF.

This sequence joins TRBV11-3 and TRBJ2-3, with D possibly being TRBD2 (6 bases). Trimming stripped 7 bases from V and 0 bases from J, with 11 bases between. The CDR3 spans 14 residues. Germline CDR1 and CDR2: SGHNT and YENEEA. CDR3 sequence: CASNRDSSTDTQYF. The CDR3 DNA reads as TGTGCCAGCAACCGGGACTCGAGCACAGATACGCAGTATTTT.

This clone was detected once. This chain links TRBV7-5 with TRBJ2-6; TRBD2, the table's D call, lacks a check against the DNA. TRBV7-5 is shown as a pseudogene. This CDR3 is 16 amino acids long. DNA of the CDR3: TGTGCCAGAAGCCTCTTTCCCTCTGCTGGGGCCAACGTCCTGACTTTC. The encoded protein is CARSLFPSAGANVLTF.

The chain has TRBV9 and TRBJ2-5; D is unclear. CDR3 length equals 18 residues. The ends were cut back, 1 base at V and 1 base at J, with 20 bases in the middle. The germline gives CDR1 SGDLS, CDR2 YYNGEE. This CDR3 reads CASSVNSRSSLLQETQYF. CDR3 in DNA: TGTGCCAGCAGCGTAAACTCTCGAAGTTCCCTCCTCCAAGAGACCCAGTACTTC.